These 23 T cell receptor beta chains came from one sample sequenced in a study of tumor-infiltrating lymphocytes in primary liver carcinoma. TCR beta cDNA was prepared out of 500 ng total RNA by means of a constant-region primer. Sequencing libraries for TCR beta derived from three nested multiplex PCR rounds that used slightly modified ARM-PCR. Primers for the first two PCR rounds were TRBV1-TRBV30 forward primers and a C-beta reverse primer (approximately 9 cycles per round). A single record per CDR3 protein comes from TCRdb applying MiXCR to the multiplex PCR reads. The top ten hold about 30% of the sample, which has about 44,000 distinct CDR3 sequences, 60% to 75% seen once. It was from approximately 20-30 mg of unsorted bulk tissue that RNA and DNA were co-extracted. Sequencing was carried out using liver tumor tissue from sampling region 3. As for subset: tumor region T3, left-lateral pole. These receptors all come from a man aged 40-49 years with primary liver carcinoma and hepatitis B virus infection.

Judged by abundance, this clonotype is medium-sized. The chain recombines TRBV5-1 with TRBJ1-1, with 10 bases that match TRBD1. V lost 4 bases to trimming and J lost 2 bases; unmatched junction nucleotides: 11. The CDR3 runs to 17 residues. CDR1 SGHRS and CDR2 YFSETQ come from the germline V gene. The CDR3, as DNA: TGCGCCAGCAGCCAGAAGACAGGGGGCGGAGGTAACACTGAAGCTTTCTTT. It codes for CASSQKTGGGGNTEAFF.

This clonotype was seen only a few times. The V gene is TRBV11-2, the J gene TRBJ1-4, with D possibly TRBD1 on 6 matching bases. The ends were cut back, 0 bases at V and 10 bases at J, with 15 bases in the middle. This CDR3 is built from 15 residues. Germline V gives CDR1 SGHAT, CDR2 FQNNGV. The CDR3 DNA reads TGTGCCAGCAGCTTAGAACCAGGGGCGCCTGGAAAACTGTTTTTT. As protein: CASSLEPGAPGKLFF.

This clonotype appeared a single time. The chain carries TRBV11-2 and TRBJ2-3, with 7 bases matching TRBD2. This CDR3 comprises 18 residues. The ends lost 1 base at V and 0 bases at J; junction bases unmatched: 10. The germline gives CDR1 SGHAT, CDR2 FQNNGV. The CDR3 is CASSLGHPSGLSTDTQYF. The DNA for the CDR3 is TGTGCCAGCAGCTTAGGACACCCTAGCGGCCTAAGCACAGATACGCAGTATTTT.

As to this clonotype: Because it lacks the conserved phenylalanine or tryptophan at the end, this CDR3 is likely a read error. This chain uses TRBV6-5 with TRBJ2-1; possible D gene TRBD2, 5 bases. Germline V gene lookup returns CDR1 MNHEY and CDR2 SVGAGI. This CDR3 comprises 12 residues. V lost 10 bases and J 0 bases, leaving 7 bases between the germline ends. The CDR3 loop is CANRDSYNEQFL. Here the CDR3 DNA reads TGTGCCAACCGGGACTCCTACAATGAGCAGTTCTTA.

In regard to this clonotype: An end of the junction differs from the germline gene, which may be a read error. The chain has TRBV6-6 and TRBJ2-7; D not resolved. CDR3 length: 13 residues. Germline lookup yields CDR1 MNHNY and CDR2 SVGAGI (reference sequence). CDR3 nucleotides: TGTGCCCGCAGACGAGAAAGTGATTACGAGCAGTACTTC. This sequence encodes CARRRESDYEQYF.

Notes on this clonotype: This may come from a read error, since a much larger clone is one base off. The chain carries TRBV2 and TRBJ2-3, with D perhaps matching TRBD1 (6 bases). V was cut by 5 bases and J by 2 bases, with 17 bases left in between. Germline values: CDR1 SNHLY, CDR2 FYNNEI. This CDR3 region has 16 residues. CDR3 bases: TGTGCCAGCAGTTCCCCAACAGGGATCAACACAGATACGCAGTATTTT. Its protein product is CASSSPTGINTDTQYF.

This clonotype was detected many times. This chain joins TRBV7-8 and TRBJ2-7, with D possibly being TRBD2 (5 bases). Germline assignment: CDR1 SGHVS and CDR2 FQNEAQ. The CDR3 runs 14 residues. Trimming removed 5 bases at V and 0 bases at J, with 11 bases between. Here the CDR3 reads CASSRGTPSYEQYF. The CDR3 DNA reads TGTGCCAGCAGCCGGGGAACTCCCTCCTACGAGCAGTACTTC.

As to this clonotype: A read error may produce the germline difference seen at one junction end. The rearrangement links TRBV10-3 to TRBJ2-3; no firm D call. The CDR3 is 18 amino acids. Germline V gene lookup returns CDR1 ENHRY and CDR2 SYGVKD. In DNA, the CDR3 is TGTGCCATCAGTGAGTCGTTTTCAGAATCACAACTCACAGTTACGCAGTATTTT. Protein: CAISESFSESQLTVTQYF.

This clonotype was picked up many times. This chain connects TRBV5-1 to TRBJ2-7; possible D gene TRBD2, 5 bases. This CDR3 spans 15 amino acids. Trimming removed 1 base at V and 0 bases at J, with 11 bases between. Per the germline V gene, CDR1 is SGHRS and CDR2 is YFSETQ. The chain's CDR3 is CASSLTSGSSYEQYF. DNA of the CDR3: TGCGCCAGCAGCTTGACAAGTGGGAGCTCCTACGAGCAGTACTTC.

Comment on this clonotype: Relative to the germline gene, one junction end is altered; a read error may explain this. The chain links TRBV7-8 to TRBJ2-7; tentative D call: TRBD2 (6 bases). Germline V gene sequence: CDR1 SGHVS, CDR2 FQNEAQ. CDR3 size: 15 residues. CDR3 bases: TGTGCCAGTAGCTTAGAACCGGGAGAATCCTACCAGCAGTACTTC. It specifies CASSLEPGESYQQYF.

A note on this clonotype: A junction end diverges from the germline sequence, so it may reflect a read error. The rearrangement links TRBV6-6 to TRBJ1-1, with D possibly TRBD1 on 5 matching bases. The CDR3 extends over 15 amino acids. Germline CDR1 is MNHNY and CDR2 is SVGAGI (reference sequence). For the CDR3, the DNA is TGTGCCCGCAGGTCGGGGGTAGTGGCGCCCACTGAGGCTTTCTTT. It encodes CARRSGVVAPTEAFF.

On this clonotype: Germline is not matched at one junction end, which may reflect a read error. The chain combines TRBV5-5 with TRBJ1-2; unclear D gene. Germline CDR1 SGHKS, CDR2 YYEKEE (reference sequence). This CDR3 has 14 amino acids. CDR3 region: CTSSLEGASYGYTF. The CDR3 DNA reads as TGCACTAGCAGCTTGGAAGGCGCGAGCTATGGCTACACCTTC.

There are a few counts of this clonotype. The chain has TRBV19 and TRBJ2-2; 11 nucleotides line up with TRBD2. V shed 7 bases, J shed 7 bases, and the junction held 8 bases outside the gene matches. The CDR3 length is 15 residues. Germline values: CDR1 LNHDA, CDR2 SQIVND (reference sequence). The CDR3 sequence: CASIETSGTGGELFF. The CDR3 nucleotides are TGTGCCAGTATTGAGACTAGCGGGACCGGCGGGGAGCTGTTTTTT. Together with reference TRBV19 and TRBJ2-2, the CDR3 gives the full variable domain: DGGITQSPKYLFRKEGQNVTLSCEQNLNHDAMYWYRQDPGQGLRLIYYSQIVNDFQKGDIAEGYSVSREKKESFPLTVTSAQKNPTAFYLCASIETSGTGGELFFGEGSRLTVL.

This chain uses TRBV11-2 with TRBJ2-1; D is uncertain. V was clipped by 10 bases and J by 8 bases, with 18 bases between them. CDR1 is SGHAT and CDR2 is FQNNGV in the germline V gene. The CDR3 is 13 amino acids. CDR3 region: CAINLSDAYEQFF. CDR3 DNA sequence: TGTGCCATCAACTTAAGTGATGCCTATGAGCAGTTCTTC. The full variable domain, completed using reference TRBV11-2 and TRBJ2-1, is EAGVAQSPRYKIIEKRQSVAFWCNPISGHATLYWYQQILGQGPKLLIQFQNNGVVDDSQLPKDRFSAERLKGVDSTLKIQPAKLEDSAVYLCAINLSDAYEQFFGPGTRLTVL.

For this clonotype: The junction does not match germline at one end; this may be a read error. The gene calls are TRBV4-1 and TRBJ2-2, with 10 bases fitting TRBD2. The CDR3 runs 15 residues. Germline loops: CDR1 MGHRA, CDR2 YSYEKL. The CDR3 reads CVSSLAGDVTREPFF. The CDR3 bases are TGCGTCAGCAGTCTAGCGGGAGATGTCACCCGGGAGCCGTTTTTT.

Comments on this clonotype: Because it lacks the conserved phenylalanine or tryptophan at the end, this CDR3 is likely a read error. The CDR3 DNA is TGCAGCGTTAGCGGGAGTGACTACGAGCAGTACCTC. It translates to CSVSGSDYEQYL. The J gene is TRBJ2-7, the V gene TRBV29-1; 8 positions match TRBD2. The J segment lost 3 bases and the V segment lost 5 bases, leaving 3 bases of the junction unmatched. There are 12 residues in the CDR3. Looked up from germline, CDR1 is SQVTM and CDR2 is ANQGSEA.

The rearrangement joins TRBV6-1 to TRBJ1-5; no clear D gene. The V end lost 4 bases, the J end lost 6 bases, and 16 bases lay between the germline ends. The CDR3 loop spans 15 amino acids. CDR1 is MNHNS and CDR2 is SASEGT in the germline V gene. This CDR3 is CASSGRGHGIQPQHF. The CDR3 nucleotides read TGTGCCAGCAGTGGACGGGGTCATGGCATTCAGCCCCAGCATTTT.

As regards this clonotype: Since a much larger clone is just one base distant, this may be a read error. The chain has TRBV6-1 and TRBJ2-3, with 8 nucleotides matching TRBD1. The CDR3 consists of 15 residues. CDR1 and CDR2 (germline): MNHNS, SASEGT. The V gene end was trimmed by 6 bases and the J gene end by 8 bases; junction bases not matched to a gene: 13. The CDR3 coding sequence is TGTGCCAGCAGGGACAGGGTATGGTGTGCGGGTACGCAGTATTTT. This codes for CASRDRVWCAGTQYF.

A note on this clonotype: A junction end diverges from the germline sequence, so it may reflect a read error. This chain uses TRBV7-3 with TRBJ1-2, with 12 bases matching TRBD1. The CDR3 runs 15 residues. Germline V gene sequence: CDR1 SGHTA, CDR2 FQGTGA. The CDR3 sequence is CAGSLGGTGGNGYTF. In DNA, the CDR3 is TGTGCCGGCAGCTTAGGAGGGACAGGGGGCAATGGCTACACCTTC. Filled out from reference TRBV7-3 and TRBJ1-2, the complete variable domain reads GAGVSQTPSNKVTEKGKYVELRCDPISGHTALYWYRQSLGQGPEFLIYFQGTGAADDSGLPNDRFFAVRPEGSVSTLKIQRTERGDSAVYLCAGSLGGTGGNGYTFGSGTRLTVV.

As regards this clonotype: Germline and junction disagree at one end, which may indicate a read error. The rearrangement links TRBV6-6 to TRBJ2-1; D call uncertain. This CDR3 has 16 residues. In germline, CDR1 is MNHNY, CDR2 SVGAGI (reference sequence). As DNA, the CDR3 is TGTACCAGCAGGCTTAGCCTACTTAGCTCCTACAATGAGCAGTTCTTC. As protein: CTSRLSLLSSYNEQFF.

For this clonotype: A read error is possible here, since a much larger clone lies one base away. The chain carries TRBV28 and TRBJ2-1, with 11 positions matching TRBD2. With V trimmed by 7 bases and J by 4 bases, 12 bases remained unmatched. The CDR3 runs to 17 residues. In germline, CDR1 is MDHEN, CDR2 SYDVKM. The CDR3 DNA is TGTGCCAGCACTGGAGGGGGGGGACTAGCGGTTTACAATGAGCAGTTCTTC. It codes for CASTGGGGLAVYNEQFF.

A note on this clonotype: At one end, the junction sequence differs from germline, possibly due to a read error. CDR3 bases: TGTGTCAGCAGCCTAGTGGCGCTAACGGGAACCGGGGAGCTCTTTTTT. This codes for CVSSLVALTGTGELFF. The chain couples TRBV11-2 to TRBJ2-2, with D possibly being TRBD2 (5 bases). The CDR3 sequence is 16 residues long. CDR1 is SGHAT, CDR2 FQNNGV, per germline.

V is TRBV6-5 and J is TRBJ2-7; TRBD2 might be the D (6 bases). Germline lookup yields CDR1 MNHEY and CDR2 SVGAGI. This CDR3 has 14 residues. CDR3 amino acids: CVSRPERLAYEQYF. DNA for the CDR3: TGTGTCTCCAGACCGGAGAGACTAGCCTACGAGCAGTACTTC.